The 18 T cell receptor beta chains listed next were all sequenced from one sample in a study of blood T cell repertoires in COVID-19. Measured with immunoSEQ multiplex PCR; TCRdb has only the in-frame clones, and not every one. The sample includes some 450,000 clones, 80% to 90% of them seen just once. Sequenced sample: peripheral blood. The receptors shown here come from a man younger than 35 with COVID-19, enrolled during active disease.

This chain joins TRBV7-6 and TRBJ2-1; 13 bases fit TRBD2. Germline V CDR1 and CDR2: SGHVS, FNYEAQ. The length of the CDR3 is 17 residues. The V segment lost 4 bases and the J segment 10 bases; nucleotides outside the gene matches: 13. In nucleotides, the CDR3 is TGTGCCAGCAGCTCAACTCGACTAGCGGGAGGTAGGAGCGAGCAGTTCTTC. It specifies CASSSTRLAGGRSEQFF.

This sequence joins TRBV7-9 and TRBJ1-3, with TRBD1 matching 8 bases. Per germline, CDR1 SEHNR and CDR2 FQNEAQ (reference sequence). The CDR3 is 17 residues long. The V and J ends lost 5 bases and 0 bases, in that order; junction bases with no gene match: 9. CDR3 nucleotide sequence: TGTGCCAGCAGCCCAGGGGGCCTAACGCTCTCTGGAAACACCATATATTTT. As protein: CASSPGGLTLSGNTIYF.

The gene calls are TRBV9 and TRBJ1-2; perhaps TRBD1 as D (5 bases). The CDR3 extends over 14 amino acids. CDR1 and CDR2 (germline): SGDLS, YYNGEE. With 3 bases removed from V and 2 bases from J, the gap between germline ends came to 11 bases. CDR3 nucleotide sequence: TGTGCCAGCAGCGCCAAAGGGGTGAACTATGGCTACACCTTC. Encoded protein: CASSAKGVNYGYTF.

This sequence joins TRBV3-1 (or the pseudogene TRBV3-2) and TRBJ1-1; D call uncertain. Germline V gene data show CDR1 as LGHDT and CDR2 as YNNKEL (reference sequence). The CDR3 contains 13 residues. Trimming stripped 4 bases from V and 6 bases from J, with 12 bases between. This CDR3 is CASSPRHLPEAFF. Here the CDR3 DNA reads TGTGCCAGCAGCCCACGACATTTACCTGAAGCTTTCTTT.

The CDR3 coding sequence is TGTGCCAGTAGTGGGGGACTTTGGAGTGAGCAGTACTTC. Translation gives CASSGGLWSEQYF. V is TRBV19 and J is TRBJ2-7; maybe TRBD2 (6 bases). The V end lost 5 bases, the J end lost 7 bases, and 15 bases lay between the germline ends. The V gene's germline CDR1 is LNHDA and CDR2 SQIVND (reference sequence). The CDR3 contains 13 residues.

The V and J genes are TRBV10-2 and TRBJ1-1; the match to TRBD1 covers 7 bases. The V segment lost 5 bases and the J segment 5 bases; nucleotides outside the gene matches: 2. The CDR3 consists of 12 residues. In germline, CDR1 is WSHSY, CDR2 SAAADI. Here the CDR3 reads CASSSDRTEAFF. The CDR3 DNA reads TGCGCCAGCAGTTCGGACAGGACTGAAGCTTTCTTT.

This sequence joins TRBV9 and TRBJ1-6; 11 nucleotides agree with TRBD1. CDR3 size: 15 residues. Germline V gives CDR1 SGDLS, CDR2 YYNGEE. J gave up 10 bases and V 3 bases, and 6 bases lay outside the gene matches. CDR3 nucleotide sequence: TGTGCCAGCAGCGATGGGACAGGGGGTCGATCACCCCTCCACTTT. Translation gives CASSDGTGGRSPLHF.

The chain joins TRBV10-3 to TRBJ2-7, with 8 positions matching TRBD1. V lost 6 bases and J lost 4; bases outside the gene matches: 8. CDR3 size: 14 residues. The germline V gene encodes CDR1 ENHRY and CDR2 SYGVKD. CDR3 DNA sequence: TGTGCCATCAGAACCGGGACAGGAGATTACGAGCAGTACTTC. It codes for CAIRTGTGDYEQYF.

The chain is built from TRBV7-9 and TRBJ2-7, with D maybe TRBD2 (5 bases). The CDR3 totals 12 residues. Trimming left V 3 bases short and J 9 bases short, with 12 bases between. From germline, CDR1 is SEHNR and CDR2 FQNEAQ (reference sequence). Here the CDR3 DNA reads TGTGCCAGCAGCTTCGGCGGGCCCGGGCAGTACTTC. As protein: CASSFGGPGQYF.

This chain connects TRBV5-6 to TRBJ2-1, with TRBD2 matching 11 bases. CDR3 length: 13 residues. Germline V gene sequence: CDR1 SGHDT, CDR2 YYEEEE. The ends lost 4 bases at V and 10 bases at J; junction bases unmatched: 4. CDR3 region: CASSGTSGSEQFF. CDR3 DNA sequence: TGTGCCAGCAGCGGAACTAGCGGGAGCGAGCAGTTCTTC.

The genes are TRBV5-4 and TRBJ2-7; tentative D call: TRBD1 (5 bases). The V gene's germline CDR1 is SGHNT and CDR2 YYREEE (reference sequence). V lost 0 bases and J 2 bases, leaving 9 bases between the germline ends. The CDR3 consists of 14 residues. CDR3 DNA sequence: TGTGCCAGCAGCTTGGAGGCAGGGACCTACGAGCAGTACTTC. Translating it yields CASSLEAGTYEQYF.

The CDR3: CASSWTGVTGELFF. CDR3 coding DNA: TGTGCCAGCAGTTGGACAGGGGTCACCGGGGAGCTGTTTTTT. The chain couples TRBV27 to TRBJ2-2; 9 nucleotides line up with TRBD1. V lost 4 bases to trimming and J lost 4 bases; unmatched junction nucleotides: 1. The CDR3 covers 14 residues. The V gene's germline CDR1 is MNHEY and CDR2 SMNVEV (reference sequence).

V and J are TRBV14 and TRBJ2-7; possibly TRBD2 for D (6 bases). With 4 bases removed from V and 4 bases from J, the gap between germline ends came to 17 bases. Per germline, CDR1 SGHDN and CDR2 FVKESK. The CDR3 covers 15 residues. This CDR3 reads CASSPERARDYEQYF. CDR3 nucleotide sequence: TGTGCCAGCAGCCCAGAGCGAGCGCGGGATTACGAGCAGTACTTC.

The chain uses TRBV5-6 and TRBJ1-3; a possible D gene is TRBD1 (5 bases). This CDR3 comprises 16 residues. Trimming removed 4 bases at V and 0 bases at J, with 14 bases between. CDR1 and CDR2 (germline): SGHDT, YYEEEE. CDR3 sequence: CASSRPGLHSGNTIYF. The CDR3 coding sequence is TGTGCCAGCAGCAGACCGGGACTCCACTCTGGAAACACCATATATTTT.

The chain uses TRBV11-3 and TRBJ2-2; possible D gene TRBD1, 5 bases. Germline CDR1 is SGHNT and CDR2 is YENEEA. V lost 5 bases and J 4 bases, leaving 17 bases between the germline ends. This CDR3 has 16 residues. The chain's CDR3 is CASSPRGPQGTGELFF. In DNA, the CDR3 is TGTGCCAGCAGCCCCCGCGGTCCGCAGGGCACCGGGGAGCTGTTTTTT.

This clone was seen a single time. The gene calls are TRBV2 and TRBJ2-5; TRBD1 matches 7 bases. Losses at the gene ends were 6 bases for V and 5 bases for J; bases not matched to a gene: 12. The CDR3 spans 15 residues. The V gene's germline CDR1 is SNHLY and CDR2 FYNNEI. The CDR3 here is CASSPRAGGIETQYF. CDR3 DNA: TGTGCCAGCAGCCCACGGGCAGGGGGAATCGAGACCCAGTACTTC.

This chain links TRBV18 with TRBJ2-7; D gene unclear. CDR1 KGHSH and CDR2 LQKENI come from the germline V gene. The CDR3 loop spans 13 amino acids. V gave up 0 bases and J gave up 2 bases, with 5 bases separating them. CDR3 sequence (DNA): TGTGCCAGCTCACCACCCAGTGCCTACGAGCAGTACTTC. Translation: CASSPPSAYEQYF.

The J gene is TRBJ1-6, the V gene TRBV5-1; 11 bases map to TRBD1. The V gene end was trimmed by 2 bases and the J gene end by 10 bases; junction bases not matched to a gene: 2. The CDR3 contains 14 residues. From germline, CDR1 is SGHRS and CDR2 YFSETQ. CDR3 loop: CASSFGTGGSPLHF. In nucleotides, the CDR3 is TGCGCCAGCAGCTTCGGGACAGGGGGATCACCCCTCCACTTT.